The rows below give T cell receptor beta chains drawn from one sample of a study of regulatory T cells in long-lasting Graves disease. TCRdb re-analysed the multiplex PCR reads in MiXCR, keeping a single row per CDR3 protein. Of about 320,000 distinct CDR3 sequences in the sample, over 15% were seen once. Material: peripheral blood mononuclear cells (PBMCs), obtained at new diagnosis, from a patient treated with antithyroid drugs. Receptor source: a female donor with Graves disease. CDR3s include the opening cysteine and the closing phenylalanine or tryptophan. The D gene is left open where the match is weak. The size entry is marked missing in some rows and otherwise reads once, few, many or a size class.

j_gene,d_gene,v_gene,abundance,CDR3nt,CDR3aa
TRBJ2-1,TRBD1,TRBV6-1,many,TGTGCCAGCAGTCTTAGGGACAGGATCAACAATGAGCAGTTCTTC,CASSLRDRINNEQFF
TRBJ1-1,TRBD1,TRBV20-1,many,TGCAGTGCTAGAAAGACAGGGGGTCCTGAAGCTTTCTTT,CSARKTGGPEAFF
TRBJ2-3,.,TRBV9,many,TGTGCCAGCAGCGCCCGGGAGACGGCCCGCCGCACAGATACGCAGTATTTT,CASSARETARRTDTQYF
TRBJ2-1,TRBD2,TRBV14,many,TGTGCCAGCAGCCCGACAGGACTAGCGGGAGGGGGGAATGAGCAGTTCTTC,CASSPTGLAGGGNEQFF
TRBJ1-2,.,TRBV6-1,many,TGTGCCAGCAGTGAAAGTATGGTTCGAGGGAATCCTAACTATGGCTACACCTTC,CASSESMVRGNPNYGYTF
TRBJ2-2,TRBD2,TRBV7-2,many,TGTGCCAGCAGCTGGGCGGGAGCCGGGGAGCTGTTTTTT,CASSWAGAGELFF
TRBJ1-5,.,TRBV24-1,few,TGTGCCACCAGTGATTTGCGTGGAGATCAGCCCCAGCATTTT,CATSDLRGDQPQHF
TRBJ2-6,TRBD1,TRBV19,few,TGTGCCAGTAGGTCCCCGGGACAGGGGGCAGGTGGGGCCAACGTCCTGACTTTC,CASRSPGQGAGGANVLTF
TRBJ1-1,.,TRBV10-3,.,TGTGCCATCAGCGACTCGGGACGGATGAACACTGAAGCTTTCTTT,CAISDSGRMNTEAFF
TRBJ2-5,TRBD2,TRBV12-3/TRBV12-4,.,TGTGCCAGCAGCCCTAGCGGGAGAGAGACCCAGTACTTC,CASSPSGRETQYF
TRBJ2-5,.,TRBV28,.,TGTGCCAGCAGTGGTACAGGGACCGTCAGAGAGACCCAGTACTTC,CASSGTGTVRETQYF
TRBJ2-1,TRBD1,TRBV12-3/TRBV12-4,many,TGTGCCAGCAGTTCGGACAGGGAACTACCTTTCTACAATGAGCAGTTCTTC,CASSSDRELPFYNEQFF
TRBJ2-7,.,TRBV27,.,TGTGCCAGCAGTTTAAGCAGGATTCTCGGAAACGAGCAGTACTTC,CASSLSRILGNEQYF
TRBJ2-1,TRBD1,TRBV7-9,.,TGTGCCAGCAGCTTAGATTCGGGACAGGCAATCAATGAGCAGTTCTTC,CASSLDSGQAINEQFF
TRBJ2-3,.,TRBV12-3/TRBV12-4,many,TGTGCCAGCAGTTACTGGGACCTCCCCGGCACAGATACGCAGTATTTT,CASSYWDLPGTDTQYF
TRBJ2-1,TRBD2,TRBV25-1,many,TGTGCCAGCACCGGCCTGGGACTAGCGGGCAATGAGCAGTTCTTC,CASTGLGLAGNEQFF
TRBJ2-7,.,TRBV2,many,TGTGCCAGCAGCCAAAAGGGACATAGGGGGTACTACGAGCAGTACTTC,CASSQKGHRGYYEQYF
TRBJ2-3,.,TRBV28,many,TGTGCCAGCAGTTTACCCACTGCATGGGGGCATAATACGCAGTATTTT,CASSLPTAWGHNTQYF
TRBJ2-5,TRBD2,TRBV20-1,.,TGCAGTGCGCGGCCTAGCGGGAGGATACAAGAGACCCAGTACTTC,CSARPSGRIQETQYF
TRBJ2-7,TRBD2,TRBV20-1,many,TGCAGTGCTATACTAGCGGGAGGTCCCTACGAGCAGTACTTC,CSAILAGGPYEQYF